The 17 T cell receptor beta chains below all came from one sample that was sequenced in a study of T cell repertoires in cytomegalovirus infection. A single record per CDR3 protein comes from TCRdb applying MiXCR to the reads. The top ten hold roughly half of the sample, which has a few hundred thousand distinct CDR3 sequences, about 18% seen once. Sequenced material: CD8+ T cells from PBMCs. These receptors originate from a human donor in good health (CMV status not recorded). Some clones in this sample may be carry-over from other donors' samples.

This clonotype has at least ten counts. The rearrangement joins TRBV6-2 or TRBV6-3 to TRBJ1-1; tentatively, D is TRBD1 (5 bases). Germline lookup yields CDR1 MNHEY and CDR2 SVGEGT. With 4 bases removed from V and 1 base from J, the gap between germline ends came to 7 bases. CDR3 length: 13 residues. This CDR3 reads CASSSGRNTEAFF. The CDR3, as DNA: TGTGCCAGCAGTTCGGGACGGAACACTGAAGCTTTCTTT.

V gene TRBV29-1 combines with J gene TRBJ1-1; D gene unclear. Germline-derived CDR1 and CDR2 are SQVTM and ANQGSEA. This CDR3 is 13 amino acids long. V lost 3 bases and J 0 bases, leaving 8 bases between the germline ends. The CDR3 region is CSVDERLNTEAFF. The CDR3 DNA is TGCAGCGTTGATGAACGGCTGAACACTGAAGCTTTCTTT.

This clonotype was recorded many times. The junction differs from germline at one of its ends, possibly a read error. The chain combines TRBV7-9 with TRBJ2-1; D is possibly TRBD1 (5 bases). CDR3 length equals 13 residues. Germline-derived CDR1 and CDR2 are SEHNR and FQNEAQ (reference sequence). CDR3 bases: TGTGCCAGCAGCGCGGACATCGACATTTTCGAGGACTTC. This sequence encodes CASSADIDIFEDF.

This clonotype came up many times. The V call is TRBV7-6, the J call TRBJ2-1, with D hard to call. Germline assignment: CDR1 SGHVS and CDR2 FNYEAQ. There are 13 residues in the CDR3. V lost 1 base and J lost 8, with 9 bases in between. CDR3 sequence (DNA): TGTGCCAGCAGCTTAGATTGGGGTTATGAGCAGTTCTTC. Translation gives CASSLDWGYEQFF.

This clonotype was seen a few times. J is TRBJ2-5 and V is TRBV10-2; 10 bases line up with TRBD1. Germline CDR1 is WSHSY and CDR2 is SAAADI. The V segment lost 3 bases and the J segment 6 bases; nucleotides outside the gene matches: 10. The CDR3 is 16 amino acids. CDR3: CASSDSGQGPIKTQYF. DNA for the CDR3: TGCGCCAGCAGTGATTCGGGACAGGGGCCCATCAAGACCCAGTACTTC.

The chain recombines TRBV12-3 or TRBV12-4 with TRBJ2-7; maybe TRBD1 (5 bases). The V end lost 5 bases, the J end lost 0 bases, and 17 bases lay between the germline ends. CDR3 length equals 16 residues. CDR3 in DNA: TGTGCCAGCAGTACTACAGGATCTTGGAGCTCCTACGAGCAGTACTTC. It yields the protein CASSTTGSWSSYEQYF.

The chain employs TRBV6-6 and TRBJ1-4, with D hard to call. The CDR3 contains 15 residues. Looked up from germline, CDR1 is MNHNY and CDR2 is SVGAGI (reference sequence). Trimming removed 0 bases at V and 5 bases at J, with 10 bases between. The CDR3 DNA reads as TGTGCCAGCAGTTACTCCCCGCCCGGGAATGAAAAACTGTTTTTT. Translated, it gives CASSYSPPGNEKLFF.

This clonotype was seen many times. V and J are TRBV7-9 and TRBJ1-2; D is unresolved. The CDR3 has 13 residues. The germline gives CDR1 SEHNR, CDR2 FQNEAQ (reference sequence). Trimming shortened V by 1 base and J by 6 bases, and 9 bases separated the two germline ends. CDR3 sequence reads: CASSLVPGDGYTF. The CDR3 coding sequence is TGTGCCAGCAGCTTAGTGCCGGGAGATGGCTACACCTTC.

This clonotype was found many times. V gene TRBV7-2 combines with J gene TRBJ1-4; D is possibly TRBD1 (6 bases). V lost 2 bases to trimming and J lost 6 bases, with 16 bases between them. There are 16 residues in the CDR3. The germline CDR1 and CDR2 sequences are SGHTA and FQGNSA. The CDR3 DNA sequence: TGTGCCAGCAGCTTACGGGGGCGCTCGATTGATGAAAAACTGTTTTTT. This codes for CASSLRGRSIDEKLFF.

The sample holds many counts of this clonotype. J is TRBJ1-1 and V is TRBV7-6; D is unresolved. Germline CDR1 and CDR2: SGHVS and FNYEAQ. The CDR3 spans 15 residues. V was cut by 0 bases and J by 4 bases, with 12 bases left in between. CDR3 amino acids: CASSLAQATVTEAFF. The CDR3 coding sequence is TGTGCCAGCAGCTTAGCGCAAGCTACTGTCACTGAAGCTTTCTTT.

The genes are TRBV19 and TRBJ2-1; D is uncertain. The V gene lost 4 bases and the J gene lost 2 bases, with 12 bases spanning the gap. From germline, CDR1 is LNHDA and CDR2 SQIVND (reference sequence). CDR3 size: 15 residues. The CDR3 coding sequence is TGTGCCAGTAGTACAACGTTAGGCACCTACAATGAGCAGTTCTTC. Amino acid sequence: CASSTTLGTYNEQFF.

This clonotype showed up many times. The V gene is TRBV7-9, the J gene TRBJ2-1; D is perhaps TRBD2 (7 bases). V was trimmed by 8 bases and J by 3 bases, leaving 17 bases between them. The CDR3 has 15 residues. The germline CDR1 and CDR2 sequences are SEHNR and FQNEAQ (reference sequence). The DNA of the CDR3 is TGTGCCAGCCCCTCAGGCGGGGGCGGCTACAATGAGCAGTTCTTC. Its protein product is CASPSGGGGYNEQFF.

The chain carries TRBV6-4 and TRBJ2-2, with 10 bases matching TRBD1. The junction had 7 bases not matched to a gene; V was cut back by 6 bases and J by 6 bases. The germline V gene encodes CDR1 MRHNA and CDR2 SNTAGT. This CDR3 is built from 15 residues. This CDR3 reads CASRGTGVGPGELFF. CDR3 DNA: TGTGCCAGCAGAGGGACAGGGGTCGGCCCCGGGGAGCTGTTTTTT.

In this sample, this clonotype turned up a few times. The J gene is TRBJ1-2, the V gene TRBV6-2 or TRBV6-3, with 8 bases lining up with TRBD1. This CDR3 comprises 13 residues. V trimming: 7 bases; J trimming: 3 bases; junction bases outside the gene matches: 4. The germline V gene encodes CDR1 MNHEY and CDR2 SVGEGT. This chain's CDR3 is CASTGQGDYGYTF. As DNA, the CDR3 is TGTGCCAGCACCGGACAGGGAGACTATGGCTACACCTTC.

Concerning this clonotype itself: A read error may be the cause here, since a much bigger clone is one base away. This chain links TRBV6-2 or TRBV6-3 with TRBJ2-2; D may be TRBD2 (6 bases). CDR3 length: 13 residues. Germline assignment: CDR1 MNHEY and CDR2 SVGEGT. CDR3 nucleotides: TGTGCCAGCAGTCGAGCTTACACCGGGGGGCTGTTTTTT. Translated, it gives CASSRAYTGGLFF.

The chain recombines TRBV19 with TRBJ1-1; 7 bases fit TRBD1. Germline V gene data show CDR1 as LNHDA and CDR2 as SQIVND (reference sequence). Trimming took 7 bases from V and 7 from J; bases not matched to a gene: 18. This CDR3 is built from 16 residues. CDR3 protein: CASITIQGDLRGEAFF. Here the CDR3 DNA reads TGTGCCAGTATCACTATTCAGGGGGACCTCCGGGGTGAAGCTTTCTTT.

In this sample, this clonotype turned up many times. The rearrangement uses TRBV11-2 and TRBJ2-3; 7 bases line up with TRBD2. Looked up from germline, CDR1 is SGHAT and CDR2 is FQNNGV. CDR3 size: 13 residues. The ends lost 1 base at V and 6 bases at J; junction bases unmatched: 1. For the CDR3, the DNA is TGTGCCAGCAGCTTAGCACTAGCGGATACGCAGTATTTT. Its translation is CASSLALADTQYF.